The present TCR beta chain was sequenced within a study of tumour-infiltrating T cells in Burkitt lymphoma. At the level of the study: Productive clonality predicted overall and progression-free survival.

The CDR3 runs to 13 residues. Deletions cut 8 bases from V and 1 base from J, with 8 bases between. Per germline, CDR1 SNHLY and CDR2 FYNNEI. Generated by immunoSEQ multiplex PCR, the TCRdb table keeps only in-frame clones and is missing some. The repertoire holds about 4,400 clones, with approximately 16% as singletons. There are a few counts of this clone. The sequence was collected from a human donor with diffuse large B-cell lymphoma. Some clones in this sample may be carry-over from other donors' samples. This chain joins TRBV2 and TRBJ2-2; D is possibly TRBD1 (5 bases). The sample was tumor tissue. The CDR3 protein is CASLQVNTGELFF. The DNA for the CDR3 is TGTGCCAGCCTACAGGTGAACACCGGGGAGCTGTTTTTT. Together with reference TRBV2 and TRBJ2-2, the CDR3 gives the full variable domain: EPEVTQTPSHQVTQMGQEVILRCVPISNHLYFYWYRQILGQKVEFLVSFYNNEISEKSEIFDDQFSVERPDGSNFTLKIRSTKLEDSAMYFCASLQVNTGELFFGEGSRLTVL.